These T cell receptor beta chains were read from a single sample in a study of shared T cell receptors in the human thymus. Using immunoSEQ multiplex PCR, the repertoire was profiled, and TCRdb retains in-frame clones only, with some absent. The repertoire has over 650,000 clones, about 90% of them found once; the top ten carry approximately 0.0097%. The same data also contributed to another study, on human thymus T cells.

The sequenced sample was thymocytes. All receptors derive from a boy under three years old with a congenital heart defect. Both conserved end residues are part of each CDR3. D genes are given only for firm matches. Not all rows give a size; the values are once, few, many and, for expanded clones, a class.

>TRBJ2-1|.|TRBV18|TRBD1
CASSPPKDRGRYNEQFF
TGTGCCAGCTCACCACCTAAGGACAGGGGTCGTTACAATGAGCAGTTCTTC
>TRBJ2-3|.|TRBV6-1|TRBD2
CASSRGGMTDTQYF
TGTGCCAGCAGTCGGGGGGGCATGACAGATACGCAGTATTTT
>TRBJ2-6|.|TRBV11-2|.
CASSLTTEDRSGANVLTF
TGTGCCAGCAGCCTAACGACAGAGGACCGCTCTGGGGCCAACGTCCTGACTTTC
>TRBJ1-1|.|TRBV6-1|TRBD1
CASLRDRGNTEAFF
TGTGCCAGTCTCCGGGACAGGGGGAACACTGAAGCTTTCTTT
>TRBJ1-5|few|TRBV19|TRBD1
CASSARQGGCNQPQHF
TGTGCCAGTAGCGCCCGACAGGGTGGTTGCAATCAGCCCCAGCATTTT
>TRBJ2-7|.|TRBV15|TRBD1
CATSSHISDRDPHEQYF
TGTGCCACCAGCAGCCACATCTCGGACAGGGACCCCCACGAGCAGTACTTC
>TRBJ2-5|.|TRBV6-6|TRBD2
CASRIVAGEQETQYF
TGTGCCAGCAGGATCGTAGCGGGGGAACAAGAGACCCAGTACTTC
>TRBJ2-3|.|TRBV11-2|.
CASSRHRTSTDTQYF
TGTGCCAGCAGCCGGCACAGAACCTCCACAGATACGCAGTATTTT
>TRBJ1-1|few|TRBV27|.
CASSTNRVEAFF
TGTGCCAGCAGCACCAACAGGGTTGAAGCTTTCTTT
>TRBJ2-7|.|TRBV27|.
CASSLQSFSGADREQYF
TGTGCCAGCAGTTTACAAAGTTTTTCAGGGGCGGATCGCGAGCAGTACTTC
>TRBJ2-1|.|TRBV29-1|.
CSVDPGTYNEQFF
TGCAGCGTTGACCCAGGCACCTACAATGAGCAGTTCTTC
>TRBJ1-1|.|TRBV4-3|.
CASSLGGMNTEAFF
TGCGCCAGCAGCCTCGGGGGGATGAACACTGAAGCTTTCTTT
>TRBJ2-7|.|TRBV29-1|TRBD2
CSAANWRESSYEQYF
TGCAGCGCTGCTAATTGGCGGGAGTCGTCCTACGAGCAGTACTTC
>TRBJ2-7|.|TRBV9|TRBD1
CASSPTTGEIHEQYF
TGTGCCAGCAGTCCTACGACAGGGGAAATCCACGAGCAGTACTTC
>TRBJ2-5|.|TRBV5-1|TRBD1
CASSLAPMDRGETQYF
TGCGCCAGCAGCTTGGCCCCCATGGACAGGGGGGAGACCCAGTACTTC
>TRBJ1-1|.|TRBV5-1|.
CASSLGPHDRHPTREEAFF
TGCGCCAGCAGCTTGGGTCCCCACGACCGACACCCTACCCGGGAAGAAGCTTTCTTT
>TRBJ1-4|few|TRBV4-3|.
CASSPYPGEKQKLFF
TGCGCCAGCAGCCCCTACCCGGGTGAGAAACAAAAACTGTTTTTT
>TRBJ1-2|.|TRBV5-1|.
CASSLARICPPSGYTF
TGCGCCAGCAGCTTGGCCAGGATATGCCCACCCTCTGGCTACACCTTC
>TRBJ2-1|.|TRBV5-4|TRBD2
CASSFYKRGPNNEQFF
TGTGCCAGCAGCTTTTATAAGCGGGGGCCCAACAATGAGCAGTTCTTC
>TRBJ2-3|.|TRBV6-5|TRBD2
CASTPLAGDTQYF
TGTGCCAGCACACCGCTAGCGGGAGATACGCAGTATTTT
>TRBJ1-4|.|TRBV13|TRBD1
CASSPIPRTGGRNEKLFF
TGTGCCAGCAGCCCCATCCCTCGAACAGGGGGCAGGAATGAAAAACTGTTTTTT
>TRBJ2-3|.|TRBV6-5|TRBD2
CASSLGLVSTDTQYF
TGTGCCAGCAGTCTGGGACTAGTGTCCACAGATACGCAGTATTTT
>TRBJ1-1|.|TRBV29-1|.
CSPSRMNTEAFF
TGCAGCCCGTCGCGCATGAACACTGAAGCTTTCTTT
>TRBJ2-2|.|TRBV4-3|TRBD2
CASSQDTGRGGGTGELFF
TGCGCCAGCAGCCAAGATACCGGGCGGGGGGGTGGTACCGGGGAGCTGTTTTTT
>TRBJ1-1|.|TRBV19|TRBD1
CASSPSHAGTGNTEAFF
TGTGCCAGTAGTCCGTCGCATGCCGGGACAGGGAACACTGAAGCTTTCTTT
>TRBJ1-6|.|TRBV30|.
CAWRTSIYNSPLHF
TGTGCCTGGCGGACAAGCATTTATAATTCCCCCCTCCACTTT
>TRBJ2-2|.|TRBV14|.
CASSQDAWFDRYLVGVTTGELFF
TGTGCCAGCAGCCAAGATGCTTGGTTCGACAGGTACCTAGTGGGAGTGACCACCGGGGAGCTGTTTTTT
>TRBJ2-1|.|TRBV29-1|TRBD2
CSVGLAGEYNEQFF
TGCAGCGTTGGACTAGCGGGAGAGTACAATGAGCAGTTCTTC
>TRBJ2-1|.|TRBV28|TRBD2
CASSSLAGGLNEQFF
TGTGCCAGCAGTTCGCTAGCGGGGGGGCTAAATGAGCAGTTCTTC
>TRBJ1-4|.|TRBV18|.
CASSQLQGSTNEKLFF
TGTGCCAGCTCCCAGCTCCAGGGATCCACTAATGAAAAACTGTTTTTT
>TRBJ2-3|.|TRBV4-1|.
CASSQGKTSHTQYF
TGCGCCAGCAGCCAAGGAAAAACTAGTCATACGCAGTATTTT
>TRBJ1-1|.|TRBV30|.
CACKGSSEAFF
TGTGCCTGCAAAGGGAGCTCTGAAGCTTTCTTT
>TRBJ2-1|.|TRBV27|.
CASSPAGTKYNEQFF
TGTGCCAGCAGTCCTGCGGGCACCAAATACAATGAGCAGTTCTTC